This entry lists 15 T cell receptor beta chains sequenced from one sample in a study of shared clonotypes between healthy human individuals. Assay: immunoSEQ multiplex PCR; the TCRdb copy retains only in-frame clones and omits some. Of roughly 810,000 clones in the sample, 90% to 98% were seen once. Naive CD8 populations comprised CD45RO-negative cells positively selected for CCR7, excluding terminally differentiated effector memory CD45RA+ cells. The sample consisted of naive CD8+ T cells sorted from blood. The receptors shown here come from a man younger than 40 in good health.

This clone has only one observation. This rearrangement joins TRBV25-1 to TRBJ2-1, with D hard to call. The CDR3 runs to 13 residues. The V gene's germline CDR1 is MGHDK and CDR2 SYGVNS. V lost 3 bases and J lost 7, with 10 bases in between. This CDR3 is CASSDAAPNEQFF. For the CDR3, the DNA is TGTGCCAGCAGTGATGCAGCCCCAAATGAGCAGTTCTTC. Combining the CDR3 with reference TRBV25-1 and TRBJ2-1 gives the whole variable domain EADIYQTPRYLVIGTGKKITLECSQTMGHDKMYWYQQDPGMELHLIHYSYGVNSTEKGDLSSESTVSRIRTEHFPLTLESARPSHTSQYLCASSDAAPNEQFFGPGTRLTVL.

This chain uses TRBV6-1 with TRBJ1-1; no reliable D call. Germline CDR1 and CDR2: MNHNS and SASEGT. The CDR3 covers 13 residues. Trimming took 6 bases from V and 5 from J, leaving 13 bases between them. The CDR3 nucleotides are TGTGCCAGCAGGCACCCTCAAGGGACTGAAGCTTTCTTT. It encodes CASRHPQGTEAFF.

This chain connects TRBV6-5 to TRBJ2-1; D unresolved. Trimming took off 2 bases at V and 6 bases at J, with 17 bases between the two ends. In germline, CDR1 is MNHEY, CDR2 SVGAGI. The length of the CDR3 is 16 residues. DNA for the CDR3: TGTGCCAGCAGTTACGTTAGCTTGGAGTTTGGCAATGAGCAGTTCTTC. It yields the protein CASSYVSLEFGNEQFF.

Here the CDR3 reads CASSPARRAGELFF. The CDR3 DNA is TGTGCCAGCAGTCCCGCCAGGCGGGCCGGGGAGCTGTTTTTT. The V gene is TRBV27, the J gene TRBJ2-2; D may be TRBD2 (5 bases). Looked up from germline, CDR1 is MNHEY and CDR2 is SMNVEV (reference sequence). The CDR3 is made up of 14 amino acids. V was trimmed by 5 bases and J by 6 bases, leaving 13 bases between them.

This CDR3 is CASSQGQGLETQYF. The CDR3 DNA reads TGTGCCAGCAGTCAAGGACAGGGCTTGGAGACCCAGTACTTC. The chain employs TRBV6-5 and TRBJ2-5; 8 bases line up with TRBD1. The CDR3 sequence is 14 residues long. The V segment lost 5 bases and the J segment 5 bases; nucleotides outside the gene matches: 7. Germline loops: CDR1 MNHEY, CDR2 SVGAGI.

This chain uses TRBV28 with TRBJ2-1, with 13 bases matching TRBD2. Trimming cost V 5 bases and J 7 bases; bases outside gene matches: 17. The CDR3 is 19 amino acids. CDR1 is MDHEN and CDR2 is SYDVKM in the germline V gene. The CDR3 region has the DNA TGTGCCAGCAGTCCGCCACCCACCGGGACTAGCGGGAATTTAAATGAGCAGTTCTTC. It is translated as CASSPPPTGTSGNLNEQFF. Based on the CDR3 plus reference TRBV28 and TRBJ2-1, the full variable domain is DVKVTQSSRYLVKRTGEKVFLECVQDMDHENMFWYRQDPGLGLRLIYFSYDVKMKEKGDIPEGYSVSREKKERFSLILESASTNQTSMYLCASSPPPTGTSGNLNEQFFGPGTRLTVL.

The chain joins TRBV2 to TRBJ1-2; 9 nucleotides align to TRBD1. The V gene end was trimmed by 5 bases and the J gene end by 6 bases; junction bases not matched to a gene: 4. Germline loops: CDR1 SNHLY, CDR2 FYNNEI. The CDR3 contains 13 residues. CDR3 amino acids: CASSKDRGDGYTF. The CDR3 DNA sequence: TGTGCCAGCAGTAAGGACAGGGGCGATGGCTACACCTTC.

This clone was counted once. The V and J genes are TRBV7-6 and TRBJ2-5, with D perhaps TRBD1 (6 bases). Trimming took off 5 bases at V and 2 bases at J, with 15 bases between the two ends. The CDR3 length is 15 residues. Germline values: CDR1 SGHVS, CDR2 FNYEAQ. The CDR3 DNA reads TGTGCCAGCAGCCCTGCGTGGGGGCTTCAAGAGACCCAGTACTTC. This encodes CASSPAWGLQETQYF.

The chain links TRBV11-2 to TRBJ2-5; 8 bases align to TRBD1. The V gene's germline CDR1 is SGHAT and CDR2 FQNNGV. This CDR3 region has 16 residues. J lost 2 bases, V lost 4 bases, and 9 bases had no gene match. CDR3 residues: CASSSPWGQDQETQYF. The CDR3 DNA sequence: TGTGCCAGCAGCTCCCCTTGGGGACAGGATCAAGAGACCCAGTACTTC.

This clone was observed once. The chain combines TRBV7-9 with TRBJ1-4; D is ambiguous. CDR1 SEHNR and CDR2 FQNEAQ come from the germline V gene (reference sequence). The CDR3 spans 19 residues. Trimming pared 2 bases from V and 5 bases from J, leaving 24 bases between. CDR3 sequence (DNA): TGTGCCAGCAGCTTACCCCGAGGGTCTCCGGAACGGCTAAATGAAAAACTGTTTTTT. It is translated as CASSLPRGSPERLNEKLFF.

The V and J genes are TRBV13 and TRBJ2-7, with D perhaps matching TRBD2 (5 bases). Germline assignment: CDR1 PRHDT and CDR2 FYEKMQ (reference sequence). The V and J ends lost 5 bases and 6 bases respectively, with 14 bases between them. This CDR3 has 13 residues. DNA of the CDR3: TGTGCCAGCAGCGGAAGCGGATTCCCCGAGCAGTACTTC. It encodes CASSGSGFPEQYF.

The genes are TRBV11-2 and TRBJ2-2, with D unclear. The V gene's germline CDR1 is SGHAT and CDR2 FQNNGV. There are 11 residues in the CDR3. V was cut by 4 bases and J by 11 bases, with 8 bases left in between. The CDR3 here is CASSYGYELFF. DNA for the CDR3: TGTGCCAGCAGCTACGGGTATGAGCTGTTTTTT.

V is TRBV6-5 and J is TRBJ1-1; TRBD1 is a possible D gene (5 bases). There are 15 residues in the CDR3. The V end was cut by 0 bases, the J end by 3 bases, with 11 bases between. Germline V gene data show CDR1 as MNHEY and CDR2 as SVGAGI. This CDR3 reads CASSYSGGFDTEAFF. CDR3 nucleotide sequence: TGTGCCAGCAGTTACTCCGGGGGGTTCGACACTGAAGCTTTCTTT.

In this sample, this clone turned up once. The V and J genes are TRBV14 and TRBJ1-3, with a weak D call TRBD1 (5 bases). The V gene's germline CDR1 is SGHDN and CDR2 FVKESK. The CDR3 is 17 amino acids. V was pared by 0 bases and J by 0 bases, with 12 bases between. Here the CDR3 reads CASSQDQGPNSGNTIYF. In nucleotides, the CDR3 is TGTGCCAGCAGCCAAGATCAGGGCCCTAACTCTGGAAACACCATATATTTT.

This chain connects TRBV27 to TRBJ2-6; 11 bases line up with TRBD1. The CDR3 contains 17 residues. V dropped 10 bases and J dropped 0; count of bases not matched to a gene: 8. CDR1 is MNHEY, CDR2 SMNVEV, per germline (reference sequence). For the CDR3, the DNA is TGTGCCACCCCGGAGGACAGGGGGCTCTCTGGGGCCAACGTCCTGACTTTC. This gives the protein CATPEDRGLSGANVLTF. The complete variable domain, with remaining parts taken from reference TRBV27 and TRBJ2-6, reads EAQVTQNPRYLITVTGKKLTVTCSQNMNHEYMSWYRQDPGLGLRQIYYSMNVEVTDKGDVPEGYKVSRKEKRNFPLILESPSPNQTSLYFCATPEDRGLSGANVLTFGAGSRLTVL.